This is a list of T cell receptor beta chains from one sample in a study of blood T cell repertoires in COVID-19. The method was immunoSEQ multiplex PCR; TCRdb's version includes in-frame clones alone and lacks a portion of them. There are 55,000 or so clones in the sample; 85% occur only once, and 12% lies in the top ten. Sequenced sample: peripheral blood. The receptors here all came from a human donor in a cohort sampled during active COVID-19. CDR3s include the opening cysteine and the closing phenylalanine or tryptophan. A D gene is named only where the DNA matches it firmly. A row's size may be missing; if present it is once, few, many or a size class.

CDR3nt	CDR3aa	abundance	d_gene	v_gene	j_gene
TGTGCCAGCAGCGTAGGGGGAGGGCCGAGGGCGTCGGCCCGCAATGAGCAGTTCTTC	CASSVGGGPRASARNEQFF	NA	TRBD2	TRBV9	TRBJ2-1
TGTGCCAGCAGCCCCGACCCGACTAGCGGGAGAGGCACAGATACGCAGTATTTT	CASSPDPTSGRGTDTQYF	once	TRBD2	TRBV7-2	TRBJ2-3
TGTGCCAGCAGCTTAGGGTCTTTTCATGCGGCGCAGTATTTT	CASSLGSFHAAQYF	NA	NA	TRBV7-6	TRBJ2-3
TGCGCCAGCAGCCAAGATACCGGGACTAACCCGCAGTACTTC	CASSQDTGTNPQYF	NA	TRBD2	TRBV4-3	TRBJ2-7
TGTGCCACCAGTGATTTGGGACAGGGGCGTGAGTTATCGGGGGAGCTGTTTTTT	CATSDLGQGRELSGELFF	NA	TRBD1	TRBV24-1	TRBJ2-2
TGTGCCAGCAGCTTATTCCGGACTAGCGGGAACACCGGGGAGCTGTTTTTT	CASSLFRTSGNTGELFF	few	TRBD2	TRBV11-2	TRBJ2-2
TGTGCCAGCTCGATTACTAGCGGGAGTCGCTACGAGCAGTACTTC	CASSITSGSRYEQYF	few	TRBD2	TRBV18	TRBJ2-7
TGTGCCAGCAGCGTTTTGGGGGGCAATGAGCAGTTCTTC	CASSVLGGNEQFF	NA	NA	TRBV9	TRBJ2-1
TGCAGTGCTAGTTGGGCCCTCCGACCTTTCTTT	CSASWALRPFF	NA	NA	TRBV20-1	TRBJ1-1
TGCGCCAGCAGCCAAGATCAGGACAGGGGGTTCTCCTACGAGCAGTACTTC	CASSQDQDRGFSYEQYF	NA	TRBD1	TRBV4-1	TRBJ2-7
TGTGCCAGCTCACTCACAGGGGTAGAGACCCAGTACTTC	CASSLTGVETQYF	NA	TRBD1	TRBV18	TRBJ2-5
TGTGCCAGCAGTTTTAGGGAGGGCTCCTACAATGAGCAGTTCTTC	CASSFREGSYNEQFF	NA	TRBD2	TRBV27	TRBJ2-1
TGTGCCAGCAGCTTAGGGGGTACTAGCGGGGTACAAGAGACCCAGTACTTC	CASSLGGTSGVQETQYF	NA	TRBD2	TRBV7-2	TRBJ2-5
TGTGCCAGCAGTTACTCCCGACTAGCGCCAAGCTCCTACGAGCAGTACTTC	CASSYSRLAPSSYEQYF	NA	TRBD2	TRBV6-2/TRBV6-3	TRBJ2-7
TGTGCCAGCAGTTTGACAGGGACGAACACTGAAGCTTTCTTT	CASSLTGTNTEAFF	NA	TRBD1	TRBV27	TRBJ1-1
TGTGCCAGCAGCGGCCTATACGGGAAGCCCCAGCATTTT	CASSGLYGKPQHF	NA	NA	TRBV5-8	TRBJ1-5
TGTGCCAGCAGTCCACGGACTAGCCTCGAGAGGGGGGAGCTGTTTTTT	CASSPRTSLERGELFF	once	TRBD2	TRBV5-4	TRBJ2-2
TGTGCCAGCAGCTTAGACGGGGGGCTGGGATACGAGCAGTACTTC	CASSLDGGLGYEQYF	NA	NA	TRBV7-2	TRBJ2-7
TGCAGTGCTAGTGCTTCGGGGGTTGGCGGGGAGCTGTTTTTT	CSASASGVGGELFF	NA	NA	TRBV20-1	TRBJ2-2
TGTGCCAGTAGGGTTGGGCCATCTGGCGGCTACACCTTC	CASRVGPSGGYTF	NA	NA	TRBV19	TRBJ1-2
TGTGCCAGCAGTATGGACAGTACCCCCGGGGAGCTGTTTTTT	CASSMDSTPGELFF	NA	NA	TRBV6-4	TRBJ2-2
TGTGCCAGCAGCCAGACAAGCACCGGGGAGCTGTTTTTT	CASSQTSTGELFF	NA	NA	TRBV7-3	TRBJ2-2
TGTGCCAGCAGCCAAGATTTAATAGCGGGAGAGGAGCAGTACTTC	CASSQDLIAGEEQYF	NA	TRBD2	TRBV4-2	TRBJ2-7
TGTGCCAGCAGCTTGATAGCGGGAGAGCGGGGCGAGCAGTACTTC	CASSLIAGERGEQYF	NA	TRBD2	TRBV5-4	TRBJ2-7
TGTGCCAGCAGCCTGCACAGGGTTAGGGCTTTCTTT	CASSLHRVRAFF	NA	NA	TRBV12-3/TRBV12-4	TRBJ1-1
TGTGCCAGCAGCTTAGATACGGCGGCCGAGCAGTACTTC	CASSLDTAAEQYF	few	NA	TRBV7-2	TRBJ2-7
TGTGCCAGCCTTCGAGAGCGTAATCAAGAGACCCAGTACTTC	CASLRERNQETQYF	NA	NA	TRBV6-5	TRBJ2-5
TGTGCCAGTAGTATCCGAAGAGGAACCGGGGAGCTGTTTTTT	CASSIRRGTGELFF	NA	NA	TRBV19	TRBJ2-2
TGTGCCAGCAGCGTAGTGGCGGTTGGGGCCAACGTCCTGACTTTC	CASSVVAVGANVLTF	NA	NA	TRBV9	TRBJ2-6
TGCGCCAGCACCGAACTAGCGGGAGGGACCTACGAGCAGTACTTC	CASTELAGGTYEQYF	NA	TRBD2	TRBV4-1	TRBJ2-7